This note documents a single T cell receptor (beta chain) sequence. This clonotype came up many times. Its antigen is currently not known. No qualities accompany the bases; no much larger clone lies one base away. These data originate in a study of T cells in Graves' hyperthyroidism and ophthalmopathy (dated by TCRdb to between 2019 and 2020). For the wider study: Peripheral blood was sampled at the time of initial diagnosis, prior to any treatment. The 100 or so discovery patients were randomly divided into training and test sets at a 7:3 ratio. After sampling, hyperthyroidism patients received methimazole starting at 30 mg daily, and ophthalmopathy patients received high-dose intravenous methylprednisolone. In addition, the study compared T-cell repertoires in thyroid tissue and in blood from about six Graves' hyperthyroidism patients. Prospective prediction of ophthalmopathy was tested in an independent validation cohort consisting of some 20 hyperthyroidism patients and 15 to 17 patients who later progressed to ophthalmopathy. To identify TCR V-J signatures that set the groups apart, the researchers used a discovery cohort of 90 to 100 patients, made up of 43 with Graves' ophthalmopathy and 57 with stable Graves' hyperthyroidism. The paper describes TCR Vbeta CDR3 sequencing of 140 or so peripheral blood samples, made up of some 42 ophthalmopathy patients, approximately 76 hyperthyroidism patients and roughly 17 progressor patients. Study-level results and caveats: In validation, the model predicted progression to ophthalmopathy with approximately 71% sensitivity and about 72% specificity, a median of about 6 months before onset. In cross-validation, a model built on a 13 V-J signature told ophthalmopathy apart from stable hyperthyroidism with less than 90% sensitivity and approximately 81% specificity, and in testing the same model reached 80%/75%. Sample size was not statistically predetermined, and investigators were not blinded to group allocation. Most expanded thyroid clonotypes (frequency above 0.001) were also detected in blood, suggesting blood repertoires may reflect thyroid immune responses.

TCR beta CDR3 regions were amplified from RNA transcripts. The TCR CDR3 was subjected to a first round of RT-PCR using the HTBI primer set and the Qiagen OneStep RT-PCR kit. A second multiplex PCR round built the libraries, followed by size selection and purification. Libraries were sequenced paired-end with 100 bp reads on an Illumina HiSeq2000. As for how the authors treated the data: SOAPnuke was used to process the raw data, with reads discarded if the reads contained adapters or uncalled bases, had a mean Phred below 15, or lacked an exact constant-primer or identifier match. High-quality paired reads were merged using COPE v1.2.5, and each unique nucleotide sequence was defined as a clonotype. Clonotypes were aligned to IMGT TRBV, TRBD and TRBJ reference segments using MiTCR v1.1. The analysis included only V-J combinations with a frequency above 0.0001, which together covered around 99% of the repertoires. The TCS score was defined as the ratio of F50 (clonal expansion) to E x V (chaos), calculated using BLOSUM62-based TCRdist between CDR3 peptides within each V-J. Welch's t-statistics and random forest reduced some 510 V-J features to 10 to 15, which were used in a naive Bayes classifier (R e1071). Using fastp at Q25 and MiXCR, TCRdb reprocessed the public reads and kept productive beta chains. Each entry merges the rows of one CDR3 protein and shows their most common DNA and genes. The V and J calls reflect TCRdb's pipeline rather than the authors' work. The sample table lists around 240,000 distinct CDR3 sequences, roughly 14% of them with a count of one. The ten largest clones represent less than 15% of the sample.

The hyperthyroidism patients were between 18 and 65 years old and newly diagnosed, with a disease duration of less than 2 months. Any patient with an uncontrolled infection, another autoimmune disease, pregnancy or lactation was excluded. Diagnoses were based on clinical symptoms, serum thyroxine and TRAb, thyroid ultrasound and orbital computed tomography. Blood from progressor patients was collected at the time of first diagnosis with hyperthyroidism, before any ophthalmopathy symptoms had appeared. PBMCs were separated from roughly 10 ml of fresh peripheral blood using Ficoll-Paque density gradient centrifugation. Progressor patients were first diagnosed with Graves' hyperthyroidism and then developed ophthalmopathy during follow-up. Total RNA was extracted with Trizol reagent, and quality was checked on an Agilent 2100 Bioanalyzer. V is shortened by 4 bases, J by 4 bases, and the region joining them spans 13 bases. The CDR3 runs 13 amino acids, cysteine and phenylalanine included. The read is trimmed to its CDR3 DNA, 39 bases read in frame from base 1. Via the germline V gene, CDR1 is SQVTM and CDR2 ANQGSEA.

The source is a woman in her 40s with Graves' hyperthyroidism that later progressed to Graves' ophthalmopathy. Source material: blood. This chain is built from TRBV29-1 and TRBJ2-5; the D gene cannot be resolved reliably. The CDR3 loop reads CSVVPLTPETQYF. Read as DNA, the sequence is TGCAGCGTTGTCCCCCTGACCCCAGAGACCCAGTACTTC.